This T cell receptor beta chain emerged from a study of graft-versus-host responses after intestinal transplantation. Germline CDR1 MNHNS, CDR2 SASEGT. V was cut by 0 bases and J by 9 bases, with 9 bases left in between. CDR3 length equals 13 residues. Worth noting for this clone: Its matching antigen is unknown.

Data came from immunoSEQ multiplex PCR; TCRdb stores just in-frame clones and leaves some out. The sample includes fewer than 150,000 clones, approximately 90% of them seen just once. Study conclusions and caveats: In patients with graft-donor T cell macrochimerism, allograft graft-versus-host to host-versus-graft clonal ratios were high.

The source is a human donor who received an intestinal transplant. The V call is TRBV6-1, the J call TRBJ1-5, with D possibly TRBD1 on 5 matching bases. This specimen consisted of unstimulated CD4+ T cells sorted from spleen or lymph node cells, obtained before intestinal transplant. The CDR3 is CASSEARGRPQHF. DNA for the CDR3: TGTGCCAGCAGTGAAGCGAGGGGACGGCCCCAGCATTTT.